A selection of T cell receptor beta chains follows, all from one sample in a study of CD8 T cells in Susac syndrome. Each CDR3 protein is one row after TCRdb ran MiXCR on the immunoSEQ multiplex PCR reads. The table lists roughly 200,000 distinct CDR3 sequences, approximately 95% of them singletons. The sequencing input was CD4+ T cells from PBMCs. The receptor source for this set is a human donor with multiple sclerosis. CDR3s include the opening cysteine and the closing phenylalanine or tryptophan. Fields, in order: CDR3 DNA, CDR3 protein, D gene, clone size, V gene, J gene. The D gene is left open where the match is weak. Size is omitted from some rows. Given values are once, few, many or a class for expanded clones.

TGCAGTGCTAGTCACCAGCGGGGGTTCCAAGAGACCCAGTACTTC	CSASHQRGFQETQYF	TRBD2	.	TRBV20-1	TRBJ2-5
TGTGCCAGCAGCGTTCAATCAAGGCAGCAAGAGACCCAGTACTTC	CASSVQSRQQETQYF	.	.	TRBV9	TRBJ2-5
TGCAGCGTCCTCCCCGGGACACCTCTTATCGGGGGCACTGAAGCTTTCTTT	CSVLPGTPLIGGTEAFF	.	.	TRBV29-1	TRBJ1-1
TGTGCCAGCTCACCCTTAGGGGGGGACCAGAACGAGCAGTACTTC	CASSPLGGDQNEQYF	.	.	TRBV18	TRBJ2-7
TGCAGTGCTAGAGGGAGACTAGCGTACAATGAGCAGTTCTTC	CSARGRLAYNEQFF	TRBD2	.	TRBV20-1	TRBJ2-1
TGTGCCAGCAGCTCACCCCAGAGCAATCAAGAGACCCAGTACTTC	CASSSPQSNQETQYF	.	.	TRBV7-6	TRBJ2-5
TGCAGTGCTGACAACACTGAAGCTTTCTTT	CSADNTEAFF	.	.	TRBV20-1	TRBJ1-1
TGCGCCAGCAGCTTGGTGCTAGCGGGGGGCCCCGATACGCAGTATTTT	CASSLVLAGGPDTQYF	TRBD2	.	TRBV5-1	TRBJ2-3
TGTGCCAGCAGCGCCTTATTTGGCAGCTACGAGCAGTACTTC	CASSALFGSYEQYF	.	.	TRBV2	TRBJ2-7
TGTGCCTGGAGTGTATTGGGTATAGGCTACACCTTC	CAWSVLGIGYTF	.	.	TRBV30	TRBJ1-2
TGTGCCAGCAGTAAACAGGGGGCGGACACTGAAGCTTTCTTT	CASSKQGADTEAFF	TRBD1	.	TRBV6-6	TRBJ1-1
TGTGCCAGCAGTTTAGCTTTGCTGGGGGGAGTCAATTCACCCCTCCACTTT	CASSLALLGGVNSPLHF	.	once	TRBV27	TRBJ1-6
TGTGCCGGCCCGTCGCGAGTCGAGGGAACCGGGGAGCTGTTTTTT	CAGPSRVEGTGELFF	.	.	TRBV27	TRBJ2-2
TGCAGCGTTGCCCAGGAGACCCAGTACTTC	CSVAQETQYF	.	.	TRBV29-1	TRBJ2-5
TGTGCCATCAGTGCGGAGGGAGACTATGGCTACACCTTC	CAISAEGDYGYTF	.	.	TRBV10-3	TRBJ1-2
TGCAGTGCTAGAACTAGCGGGGGGGGCCCAGATACGCAGTATTTT	CSARTSGGGPDTQYF	TRBD2	few	TRBV20-1	TRBJ2-3
TGTGCCAGCAGCGTAGGGGGACAGGCCAGTCATGGCTACACCTTC	CASSVGGQASHGYTF	TRBD1	.	TRBV9	TRBJ1-2
TGTGCCTGGGGGACAGGGAATGGCTACACCTTC	CAWGTGNGYTF	TRBD1	.	TRBV30	TRBJ1-2
TGTGCCAGCAGCGGCTCGTTGGGGACCCAGTACTTC	CASSGSLGTQYF	.	.	TRBV11-2	TRBJ2-5
TGTGCCAGCAGGAGACAGGGGGCTGGGGACACTGAAGCTTTCTTT	CASRRQGAGDTEAFF	TRBD1	.	TRBV6-5	TRBJ1-1
TGTGCCAGCAGCCAAGAGGGGACAGGGAGGAGCTACACCTTC	CASSQEGTGRSYTF	TRBD1	.	TRBV3-1	TRBJ1-2
TGTGCCAGCAGCTTGACAGGGTTCTACAATGAGCAGTTCTTC	CASSLTGFYNEQFF	TRBD1	.	TRBV11-2	TRBJ2-1
TGTGCCAGCAGCCAAGACGCGGCAACGCAGTATTTT	CASSQDAATQYF	.	.	TRBV3-1	TRBJ2-3
TGTGCCTGGAGTCTGGAAATAGCCAAAAACATTCAGTACTTC	CAWSLEIAKNIQYF	.	.	TRBV30	TRBJ2-4
TGTGCCAGTAGTACGGGGAAGATCGTCGGCAATCAGCCCCAGCATTTT	CASSTGKIVGNQPQHF	.	.	TRBV19	TRBJ1-5
TGCGCCAGCAGCCTCGGTTTACGAGGGGGGGCAGGGAATGAGCAGTTCTTC	CASSLGLRGGAGNEQFF	.	.	TRBV4-1	TRBJ2-1
TGTGCCAGCAGCCCACCGCCGAGCGGGGGGGAAAATGAGCAGTTCTTC	CASSPPPSGGENEQFF	TRBD2	.	TRBV11-1	TRBJ2-1
TGCAGCGTAAGACAGGGGGCTATCGGGACATACGAGCAGTACTTC	CSVRQGAIGTYEQYF	TRBD1	.	TRBV29-1	TRBJ2-7
TGTGCCAGCAGCGCCACAGGGGATGGGACCGGGGAGCTGTTTTTT	CASSATGDGTGELFF	TRBD1	.	TRBV9	TRBJ2-2